In this sample, the clone carrying this T cell receptor (beta chain) turned up a few times. The V end was cut by 0 bases, the J end by 0 bases, with 10 bases between. From germline, CDR1 is SGHNT and CDR2 YYREEE (reference sequence). The CDR3 has 15 amino acids. The data were obtained in a study of cytomegalovirus exposure and HLA in healthy donors. Primers included in the PCR were 60 Vbeta and 13 Jbeta primers. Source study methods: In a later analysis, 80 million or so unique TCR beta chains included roughly 11 million shared by two or more donors. Some clones are missing from TCRdb's copy, which holds only in-frame ones; the method was immunoSEQ multiplex PCR. V and J calls and clone size are copied from that table; D and trimming were computed from the DNA. This sample has around 180,000 clones; 80% occur once, and the top ten carry under 7.5%.

This chain uses TRBV5-4 with TRBJ2-7; D gene uncertain. The sequencing input was PBMCs. The TCR comes from a man aged 30 to 39 in good health and CMV-seropositive. CDR3 sequence reads: CASSLDSSPSYEQYF. The CDR3 bases are TGTGCCAGCAGCTTGGACTCATCCCCCTCCTACGAGCAGTACTTC.